This T cell receptor beta chain was found in a study of blood T cell repertoires in COVID-19. TCRdb's copy holds only in-frame clones and misses some; the assay was immunoSEQ multiplex PCR. The data hold under 250,000 clones, with 82% observed a single time. This clonotype was obtained from a woman younger than 30 with acute or convalescent COVID-19. The sequenced material came from peripheral blood.

CDR3 protein: CASSQTVVGDGYTF. CDR3 nucleotide sequence: TGTGCCAGCAGCCAGACTGTGGTAGGGGATGGCTACACCTTC. The rearrangement joins TRBV7-9 to TRBJ1-2; D is perhaps TRBD1 (5 bases). The CDR3 length is 14 residues. The V gene's germline CDR1 is SEHNR and CDR2 FQNEAQ (reference sequence). Trimming removed 5 bases at V and 6 bases at J, with 16 bases between.